Each of the 32 T cell receptor beta chains below was sequenced from the same sample in a study of OX40 agonist ivuxolimab in advanced cancers. Using immunoSEQ multiplex PCR, the repertoire was profiled, and TCRdb retains in-frame clones only, with some absent. The sample consists of fewer than 55,000 clones, around four fifths of them appearing once. The sequencing used CD4+ or CD8+ T cells sorted from blood, collected in a trial of the OX40 agonist ivuxolimab. The receptors originated from an adult with an advanced solid tumor such as melanoma, head and neck, liver or kidney cancer.

This clone occurred a few times. The chain joins TRBV2 to TRBJ1-5; weak D call: TRBD1 (5 bases). There are 16 residues in the CDR3. The V end lost 3 bases, the J end lost 5 bases, and 17 bases lay between the germline ends. Germline V gene lookup returns CDR1 SNHLY and CDR2 FYNNEI. CDR3: CASSEWAGEVDQPQHF. In DNA form, the CDR3 reads TGTGCCAGCAGTGAGTGGGCGGGGGAAGTAGATCAGCCCCAGCATTTT.

J is TRBJ1-2 and V is TRBV6-1; D might be TRBD1 (5 bases). Germline CDR1 and CDR2: MNHNS and SASEGT. The CDR3 spans 13 residues. V lost 11 bases and J lost 1, with 14 bases in between. The CDR3 spells CAARGGSNYGYTF. The CDR3, as DNA: TGTGCCGCCCGGGGGGGGAGTAACTATGGCTACACCTTC.

The chain has TRBV7-8 and TRBJ1-4; 10 positions agree with TRBD1. V was pared by 3 bases and J by 8 bases, with 12 bases of the junction left unmatched. The CDR3 covers 17 residues. Looked up from germline, CDR1 is SGHVS and CDR2 is FQNEAQ. CDR3 DNA sequence: TGTGCCAGCAGCTTCCGTCCGTGGGACAGGGGTGGAGAAAAACTGTTTTTT. It yields the protein CASSFRPWDRGGEKLFF.

This clone appeared a few times. The chain recombines TRBV7-2 with TRBJ2-2, with no clear D. V lost 5 bases, J lost 6 bases, and 13 bases lay in between. Per the germline V gene, CDR1 is SGHTA and CDR2 is FQGNSA. The CDR3 covers 14 residues. The CDR3 reads CASSILWGSGELFF. In nucleotides, the CDR3 is TGTGCCAGCAGCATACTATGGGGTTCCGGGGAGCTGTTTTTT.

CDR3 bases: TGTGCCAGCAGTCGGAGAAATAGACAATCCGGCTACACCTTC. It translates to CASSRRNRQSGYTF. The V and J genes are TRBV6-5 and TRBJ1-2; D unresolved. Trimming took off 5 bases at V and 8 bases at J, with 18 bases between the two ends. From germline, CDR1 is MNHEY and CDR2 SVGAGI. The CDR3 is made up of 14 amino acids.

The CDR3 loop reads CASSPDRVNEKLFF. CDR3 nucleotide sequence: TGTGCCAGCAGCCCCGACAGGGTTAATGAAAAACTGTTTTTT. V usage is TRBV11-2 and J usage is TRBJ1-4; 7 bases line up with TRBD1. With 5 bases clipped from V and 4 bases from J, the junction kept 4 bases outside the gene matches. The CDR3 totals 14 residues. CDR1 is SGHAT, CDR2 FQNNGV, per germline.

V gene TRBV5-4 combines with J gene TRBJ1-4, with D possibly matching TRBD1 (5 bases). Trimming stripped 0 bases from V and 5 bases from J, with 11 bases between. Germline V lookup: CDR1 SGHNT, CDR2 YYREEE (reference sequence). The CDR3 extends over 15 amino acids. CDR3 bases: TGTGCCAGCAGCTTGGGGGGCAGGGCAAATGAAAAACTGTTTTTT. Translating it yields CASSLGGRANEKLFF.

The chain carries TRBV29-1 and TRBJ2-3, with 10 bases identical to TRBD2. V was pared by 2 bases and J by 7 bases, with 18 bases of the junction left unmatched. The CDR3 consists of 18 residues. Germline lookup yields CDR1 SQVTM and CDR2 ANQGSEA. The CDR3 bases are TGCAGCGTTGAAATAGCGGTAGCAAGCGGGGGGGCCCTGAATACGCAGTATTTT. Translating it yields CSVEIAVASGGALNTQYF.

The table lists this clone with a count of one. The V call is TRBV7-9, the J call TRBJ1-2, with a weak D call TRBD1 (5 bases). CDR1 is SEHNR and CDR2 is FQNEAQ in the germline V gene (reference sequence). Trimming took off 0 bases at V and 3 bases at J, with 14 bases between the two ends. The CDR3 is made up of 16 amino acids. The CDR3 protein is CASSLALTEVDYGYTF. In nucleotides, the CDR3 is TGTGCCAGCAGCTTAGCTCTGACAGAAGTTGACTATGGCTACACCTTC.

The CDR3 loop reads CAGMDGQIGNEKLFF. Written as DNA, the CDR3 is TGTGCCGGCATGGATGGGCAAATCGGTAATGAAAAACTGTTTTTT. V gene TRBV2 combines with J gene TRBJ1-4; the D is unclear. The germline V gene has CDR1 SNHLY and CDR2 FYNNEI. The V gene lost 11 bases and the J gene lost 4 bases, with 20 bases spanning the gap. There are 15 residues in the CDR3.

The chain couples TRBV21-1 to TRBJ2-1; no DNA check was done on the table's D call, TRBD2. TRBV21-1 is deemed a pseudogene. This CDR3 has 15 amino acids. Here the CDR3 reads CASSEVLAGGNEQFF. DNA of the CDR3: TGTGCCAGCAGCGAGGTTCTAGCGGGGGGCAATGAGCAGTTCTTC.

The genes are TRBV19 and TRBJ2-6; D not certain. The CDR3 extends over 16 amino acids. The V end was cut by 7 bases, the J end by 0 bases, with 13 bases between. Per the germline V gene, CDR1 is LNHDA and CDR2 is SQIVND (reference sequence). CDR3 residues: CASTRTDFSGANVLTF. In DNA form, the CDR3 reads TGTGCCAGTACCCGGACGGATTTCTCTGGGGCCAACGTCCTGACTTTC.

V gene TRBV15 combines with J gene TRBJ1-5, with D perhaps TRBD1 (5 bases). The CDR3 totals 15 residues. CDR1 and CDR2 from the germline V gene are LNHNV and YYDKDF (reference sequence). The V end lost 5 bases, the J end lost 0 bases, and 11 bases lay between the germline ends. Here the CDR3 DNA reads TGTGCCACCAGCCCCGGGGCGGTTAGCAATCAGCCCCAGCATTTT. Its translation is CATSPGAVSNQPQHF. Full variable domain (rest looked up from reference TRBV15 and TRBJ1-5): DAMVIQNPRYQVTQFGKPVTLSCSQTLNHNVMYWYQQKSSQAPKLLFHYYDKDFNNEADTPDNFQSRRPNTSFCFLDIRSPGLGDTAMYLCATSPGAVSNQPQHFGDGTRLSIL.

This sequence joins TRBV7-9 and TRBJ2-7; 9 positions match TRBD2. Trimming took 0 bases from V and 2 from J; bases not matched to a gene: 5. There are 16 residues in the CDR3. The germline V gene encodes CDR1 SEHNR and CDR2 FQNEAQ (reference sequence). As DNA, the CDR3 is TGTGCCAGCAGCTTAGCTGCGGGGGGGAATACCTACGAGCAGTACTTC. This encodes CASSLAAGGNTYEQYF.

The chain couples TRBV5-1 to TRBJ2-1, with a weak D call TRBD2 (6 bases). This CDR3 spans 14 amino acids. V gave up 4 bases and J gave up 0 bases, with 8 bases separating them. Per the germline V gene, CDR1 is SGHRS and CDR2 is YFSETQ. The CDR3 reads CASSPSDSYNEQFF. The CDR3 DNA follows: TGCGCCAGCAGCCCTAGCGACTCCTACAATGAGCAGTTCTTC.

The chain links TRBV5-1 to TRBJ2-7; no definite D call. The CDR3 spans 12 residues. The V end lost 4 bases, the J end lost 2 bases, and 7 bases lay between the germline ends. CDR1 is SGHRS, CDR2 YFSETQ, per germline. The CDR3 reads CASSLNTYEQYF. The CDR3 nucleotides are TGCGCCAGCAGCCTCAACACCTACGAGCAGTACTTC.

This rearrangement joins TRBV2 to TRBJ2-2, with D unclear. CDR3 length equals 13 residues. Looked up from germline, CDR1 is SNHLY and CDR2 is FYNNEI. V was trimmed by 4 bases and J by 5 bases, leaving 8 bases between them. This chain's CDR3 is CASSGTQTGELFF. The CDR3 DNA sequence: TGTGCCAGCAGTGGGACCCAAACCGGGGAGCTGTTTTTT.

J is TRBJ1-2 and V is TRBV6-5, with no clear D. The CDR3 has 11 amino acids. Germline V gene data show CDR1 as MNHEY and CDR2 as SVGAGI. The V end was cut by 10 bases, the J end by 7 bases, with 13 bases between. CDR3 region: CATTVGSGYTF. CDR3 in DNA: TGTGCCACTACCGTGGGGTCTGGCTACACCTTC.

The chain employs TRBV6-1 and TRBJ2-2, with D unresolved. Germline-derived CDR1 and CDR2 are MNHNS and SASEGT. The V end was cut by 7 bases, the J end by 1 base, with 10 bases between. CDR3 length: 14 amino acids. For the CDR3, the DNA is TGTGCCAGCATGCGATACCTGAACACCGGGGAGCTGTTTTTT. It codes for CASMRYLNTGELFF.

The V and J genes are TRBV5-6 and TRBJ1-5, with 7 bases aligning to TRBD1. The CDR3 runs 16 residues. V was clipped by 4 bases and J by 2 bases; unmatched bases: 9. The germline V gene has CDR1 SGHDT and CDR2 YYEEEE. CDR3 loop: CASSASGGPRNQPQHF. The CDR3 DNA is TGTGCCAGCAGCGCGTCAGGGGGACCCCGCAATCAGCCCCAGCATTTT. Looking up the rest from reference TRBV5-6 and TRBJ1-5 gives the full variable domain: DAGVTQSPTHLIKTRGQQVTLRCSPKSGHDTVSWYQQALGQGPQFIFQYYEEEERQRGNFPDRFSGHQFPNYSSELNVNALLLGDSALYLCASSASGGPRNQPQHFGDGTRLSIL.

This rearrangement joins TRBV11-2 to TRBJ1-6; D gene unclear. This CDR3 region has 16 residues. The V gene's germline CDR1 is SGHAT and CDR2 FQNNGV. V shed 2 bases and J shed 0 bases, with 8 bases lying between them. CDR3 in DNA: TGTGCCAGCAGCTTAACAAGGAGCTCCTATAATTCACCCCTCCACTTT. Translation gives CASSLTRSSYNSPLHF.

This chain links TRBV5-8 with TRBJ2-4; D might be TRBD2 (7 bases). Germline CDR1 is SGHTS and CDR2 is YDEGEE. Trimming took 0 bases from V and 9 from J, leaving 13 bases between them. The CDR3 loop spans 14 amino acids. DNA of the CDR3: TGTGCCAGCAGCTTGGCCGGGGGGCAGAGCATTCAGTACTTC. This encodes CASSLAGGQSIQYF.

The V gene is TRBV4-2, the J gene TRBJ2-7; D might be TRBD1 or TRBD2, each matching 5 bases. Germline loops: CDR1 LGHNA, CDR2 YNFKEQ. The V gene lost 0 bases and the J gene lost 5 bases, with 8 bases spanning the gap. The CDR3 is made up of 13 amino acids. The CDR3 here is CASSQDVGDEQYF. DNA of the CDR3: TGTGCCAGCAGCCAAGATGTGGGGGACGAGCAGTACTTC.

The table lists this clone with a count of one. The J gene is TRBJ2-4, the V gene TRBV6-5, with 8 bases fitting TRBD1. V shed 4 bases, J shed 9 bases, and the junction held 14 bases outside the gene matches. The CDR3 has 16 amino acids. CDR1 is MNHEY and CDR2 is SVGAGI in the germline V gene. CDR3 residues: CASSSFGQGLSSIQYF. CDR3 bases: TGTGCCAGCAGTTCCTTCGGACAGGGTTTAAGTAGCATTCAGTACTTC.

This clone was detected only a few times. This sequence joins TRBV11-2 and TRBJ2-5, with 7 bases fitting TRBD1. This CDR3 is 15 amino acids long. Per germline, CDR1 SGHAT and CDR2 FQNNGV. Losses at the gene ends were 4 bases for V and 1 base for J; bases not matched to a gene: 6. CDR3 in amino acids: CASSSHRGLQETQYF. The CDR3 bases are TGTGCCAGCAGCTCACATAGGGGGCTCCAAGAGACCCAGTACTTC.

J is TRBJ1-3 and V is TRBV9, with 8 bases aligning to TRBD1. The CDR3 length is 17 residues. CDR1 and CDR2 from the germline V gene are SGDLS and YYNGEE. V lost 0 bases to trimming and J lost 3 bases; unmatched junction nucleotides: 8. CDR3 protein: CASSVAQTGVLGNTIYF. CDR3 nucleotide sequence: TGTGCCAGCAGCGTAGCCCAGACAGGGGTACTTGGAAACACCATATATTTT.

This clone was seen only a few times. J is TRBJ2-4 and V is TRBV27, with TRBD1 matching over 9 bases. Germline V gene sequence: CDR1 MNHEY, CDR2 SMNVEV (reference sequence). The CDR3 sequence is 17 residues long. The V and J ends lost 5 bases and 2 bases, in that order; junction bases with no gene match: 10. The CDR3 DNA reads TGTGCCAGCAGTACCAGGGACAGGGACTGGACCAAAAACATTCAGTACTTC. It encodes CASSTRDRDWTKNIQYF.

The CDR3 loop reads CASSPGTAGNTIYF. The CDR3 bases are TGTGCCAGCTCACCAGGGACAGCTGGAAACACCATATATTTT. V and J are TRBV18 and TRBJ1-3, with TRBD1 matching over 7 bases. Trimming at V came to 2 bases and at J to 2 bases, leaving 0 bases not matched to a gene. There are 14 residues in the CDR3. Germline V gives CDR1 KGHSH, CDR2 LQKENI.

The rearrangement joins TRBV5-5 to TRBJ2-5; 10 nucleotides line up with TRBD2. The germline V gene has CDR1 SGHKS and CDR2 YYEKEE (reference sequence). J gave up 4 bases and V 1 base, and 4 bases lay outside the gene matches. The length of the CDR3 is 15 residues. In DNA, the CDR3 is TGTGCCAGCAGCTTGAGCGGGGGGGCCGTAGAGACCCAGTACTTC. Amino acid sequence: CASSLSGGAVETQYF.

This clone turned up a few times. The chain carries TRBV7-9 and TRBJ1-1; a weak D match, TRBD1 (5 bases). The ends were cut back, 4 bases at V and 4 bases at J, with 10 bases in the middle. CDR3 length equals 13 residues. The germline V gene has CDR1 SEHNR and CDR2 FQNEAQ (reference sequence). CDR3 residues: CASSSLGVTEAFF. CDR3 nucleotide sequence: TGTGCCAGCAGCTCCCTGGGGGTCACTGAAGCTTTCTTT.

CDR3 nucleotides: TGTGCCAGCAGTTACCCGGGACAGGGGGCCGGAAACACCATATATTTT. This encodes CASSYPGQGAGNTIYF. The J gene is TRBJ1-3, the V gene TRBV6-6, with 12 bases lining up with TRBD1. V lost 2 bases to trimming and J lost 4 bases; unmatched junction nucleotides: 3. The germline gives CDR1 MNHNY, CDR2 SVGAGI (reference sequence). The length of the CDR3 is 16 residues.

V gene TRBV6-5 combines with J gene TRBJ2-7; D not certain. Germline-derived CDR1 and CDR2 are MNHEY and SVGAGI. This CDR3 has 15 amino acids. Trimming left V 2 bases short and J 1 base short, with 12 bases between. DNA of the CDR3: TGTGCCAGCAGTTACGCGACTCCAGAATCCTACGAGCAGTACTTC. This gives the protein CASSYATPESYEQYF.